This T cell receptor (beta chain) was identified during a study of blood T cell repertoires in COVID-19. In the authors' workflow: From reference gene primer amplification, estimates of nucleated cell counts were derived. Data came from immunoSEQ multiplex PCR; TCRdb stores just in-frame clones and leaves some out. V, J and clone size are those of that table, while D and trimming were read from the DNA. The sample carries around 130,000 clones, around 82% recorded once. This CDR3 is built from 17 residues. The V end lost 4 bases, the J end lost 5 bases, and 23 bases lay between the germline ends. CDR1 and CDR2 (germline): MNHNS, SASEGT.

The clonotype comes from a man between 60 and 70 years old with acute or convalescent COVID-19. The sample comprised peripheral blood. The V gene is TRBV6-1, the J gene TRBJ1-1, with a weak D call TRBD1 (6 bases). The CDR3 loop is CASSVLPAGGARTEAFF. The CDR3 bases are TGTGCCAGCAGTGTTTTGCCGGCGGGGGGCGCGAGGACTGAAGCTTTCTTT.